The 20 T cell receptor beta chains reported below all come from one sample, sequenced in a study of blood T cell repertoires in COVID-19. TCRdb keeps only in-frame clones here, not all; method: immunoSEQ multiplex PCR. The profile shows 300,000 to 400,000 clones, around 84% of them singletons. Sequenced: PBMCs or T cells enriched from blood (not recorded which). These receptors were taken from a woman in her twenties or thirties who had been exposed to COVID-19.

V is TRBV4-1 and J is TRBJ1-6; D call uncertain. Trimming pared 0 bases from V and 12 bases from J, leaving 18 bases between. Germline V gene sequence: CDR1 MGHRA, CDR2 YSYEKL. This CDR3 contains 16 residues. CDR3 region: CASSQDVTGFIVPLHF. The CDR3, as DNA: TGCGCCAGCAGCCAAGATGTAACCGGGTTCATTGTACCCCTCCACTTT.

The rearrangement uses TRBV7-8 and TRBJ1-5, with 8 bases identical to TRBD1. The germline CDR1 and CDR2 sequences are SGHVS and FQNEAQ. There are 16 residues in the CDR3. The V gene end was trimmed by 1 base and the J gene end by 4 bases; junction bases not matched to a gene: 6. The CDR3 here is CASSLGQGLGNQPQHF. As DNA, the CDR3 is TGTGCCAGCAGCTTAGGACAGGGGTTGGGGAATCAGCCCCAGCATTTT.

The chain combines TRBV18 with TRBJ1-1; D unresolved. This CDR3 has 14 residues. V was pared by 6 bases and J by 1 base, with 12 bases between. The germline CDR1 and CDR2 sequences are KGHSH and LQKENI. CDR3 coding DNA: TGTGCCAGCTCTAACAGCCTTACGAACACTGAAGCTTTCTTT. Its protein is CASSNSLTNTEAFF.

This chain joins TRBV7-6 and TRBJ2-3, with D tentatively TRBD2 (5 bases). With 2 bases removed from V and 1 base from J, the gap between germline ends came to 7 bases. Germline values: CDR1 SGHVS, CDR2 FNYEAQ. CDR3 size: 14 residues. CDR3 sequence: CASSLYGGTDTQYF. CDR3 DNA: TGTGCCAGCAGCTTATACGGGGGCACAGATACGCAGTATTTT.

The genes are TRBV7-2 and TRBJ2-1, with a weak D call TRBD1 (6 bases). The CDR3 runs to 15 residues. CDR1 is SGHTA and CDR2 is FQGNSA in the germline V gene. Between the trimmed V and J ends, which lost 1 base and 4 bases, there was a span of 11 bases. CDR3 in amino acids: CASSLDGGRYNEQFF. The CDR3 region has the DNA TGTGCCAGCAGCTTAGATGGGGGCCGTTACAATGAGCAGTTCTTC.

This chain joins TRBV30 and TRBJ1-5, with a possible D match to TRBD1 (5 bases). The germline V gene has CDR1 GTSNPN and CDR2 SVGIG (reference sequence). The CDR3 is 14 amino acids. Trimming stripped 3 bases from V and 7 bases from J, with 16 bases between. The DNA for the CDR3 is TGTGCCTGGAGCCCACTTCAGGGAACGCAGCCCCAGCATTTT. It encodes CAWSPLQGTQPQHF.

This clone appeared a few times. The genes are TRBV3-1 (or the pseudogene TRBV3-2) and TRBJ1-5; no firm D call. The CDR3 is 15 residues long. Germline V CDR1 and CDR2: LGHDT, YNNKEL (reference sequence). The germline V and J ends were trimmed by 1 base and 4 bases, with 11 bases remaining between them. The CDR3 protein is CASSQGRGVNQPQHF. The CDR3 nucleotides read TGTGCCAGCAGCCAAGGCCGGGGAGTAAATCAGCCCCAGCATTTT.

This chain connects TRBV5-1 to TRBJ2-2, with 10 bases aligning to TRBD1. J lost 4 bases, V lost 2 bases, and 14 bases had no gene match. The CDR3 is made up of 19 amino acids. Germline CDR1 and CDR2: SGHRS and YFSETQ. The DNA for the CDR3 is TGCGCCAGCAGCTTATCCGGGACAGGGGCAAATGCGGGCACCGGGGAGCTGTTTTTT. It encodes CASSLSGTGANAGTGELFF.

The chain uses TRBV28 and TRBJ2-1, with TRBD2 matching over 9 bases. The germline V gene has CDR1 MDHEN and CDR2 SYDVKM. The CDR3 totals 16 residues. The V segment lost 2 bases and the J segment 9 bases; nucleotides outside the gene matches: 11. CDR3 DNA: TGTGCCAGCAGTTTAATAGCGGGGGCCCGTCGAGGTGAGCAGTTCTTC. It yields the protein CASSLIAGARRGEQFF. Drawing the rest from reference TRBV28 and TRBJ2-1, the complete variable domain is DVKVTQSSRYLVKRTGEKVFLECVQDMDHENMFWYRQDPGLGLRLIYFSYDVKMKEKGDIPEGYSVSREKKERFSLILESASTNQTSMYLCASSLIAGARRGEQFFGPGTRLTVL.

V gene TRBV4-1 combines with J gene TRBJ1-2; D is undetermined. V dropped 0 bases and J dropped 0 bases, with 17 bases sitting between them. The CDR3 is 18 residues long. The germline V gene has CDR1 MGHRA and CDR2 YSYEKL. The CDR3 nucleotides are TGCGCCAGCAGCCAAGATCACCGGAGTATGATAGCTAACTATGGCTACACCTTC. Its translation: CASSQDHRSMIANYGYTF.

The rearrangement links TRBV7-2 to TRBJ2-1; D might be TRBD2 (5 bases). Germline loops: CDR1 SGHTA, CDR2 FQGNSA. The CDR3 covers 14 residues. The ends were cut back, 4 bases at V and 5 bases at J, with 12 bases in the middle. The CDR3 DNA reads TGTGCCAGCAGCTCATACGGGGTCCACAATGAGCAGTTCTTC. Translated, it gives CASSSYGVHNEQFF.

The chain is built from TRBV19 and TRBJ2-5; maybe TRBD2 (5 bases). CDR3 length: 14 amino acids. Germline CDR1 is LNHDA and CDR2 is SQIVND (reference sequence). The ends were cut back, 2 bases at V and 5 bases at J, with 12 bases in the middle. The CDR3 DNA is TGTGCCAGTAGTATAATATCTAGCCCGGAGACCCAGTACTTC. Encoded protein: CASSIISSPETQYF.

This clone was picked up one time. The chain couples TRBV7-3 to TRBJ2-3, with TRBD2 matching 13 bases. Germline CDR1 is SGHTA and CDR2 is FQGTGA. With V trimmed by 2 bases and J by 4 bases, 0 bases remained unmatched. The CDR3 is made up of 15 amino acids. CDR3 bases: TGTGCCAGCAGCTTAGGACTAGCGGGGGCAGATACGCAGTATTTT. Its translation is CASSLGLAGADTQYF.

This sequence joins TRBV4-1 and TRBJ1-6, with TRBD1 matching 11 bases. Germline V lookup: CDR1 MGHRA, CDR2 YSYEKL. This CDR3 is 15 amino acids long. The V segment lost 7 bases and the J segment 10 bases; nucleotides outside the gene matches: 9. The CDR3 sequence: CASTVGQGAGSPLHF. In DNA form, the CDR3 reads TGCGCCAGCACCGTTGGACAGGGGGCTGGATCACCCCTCCACTTT.

The gene calls are TRBV5-1 and TRBJ1-1; D possibly corresponds to TRBD1 (6 bases). The CDR3 sequence is 14 residues long. Deletions cut 3 bases from V and 4 bases from J, with 13 bases between. CDR1 and CDR2 from the germline V gene are SGHRS and YFSETQ. CDR3 sequence (DNA): TGCGCCAGCAGCTCGATCACAGGGAGCACTGAAGCTTTCTTT. Translated, it gives CASSSITGSTEAFF.

CDR3 in DNA: TGTGCCAGCAGTTTATCCCAGGGGTCCTCCTACGAGCAGTACTTC. It is translated as CASSLSQGSSYEQYF. This chain links TRBV27 with TRBJ2-7, with D tentatively TRBD1 (6 bases). Germline V gene lookup returns CDR1 MNHEY and CDR2 SMNVEV (reference sequence). The CDR3 consists of 15 residues. The ends were cut back, 0 bases at V and 0 bases at J, with 9 bases in the middle.

The chain uses TRBV2 and TRBJ1-5; D unresolved. The CDR3 is made up of 15 amino acids. In germline, CDR1 is SNHLY, CDR2 FYNNEI. Trimming cost V 0 bases and J 2 bases, with 8 bases left between them. This CDR3 is CASSEAPPGNQPQHF. The CDR3 region has the DNA TGTGCCAGCAGTGAAGCGCCACCGGGCAATCAGCCCCAGCATTTT.

This clone was observed a handful of times. The genes are TRBV15 and TRBJ2-7; perhaps TRBD1 as D (6 bases). CDR3 size: 15 residues. Germline assignment: CDR1 LNHNV and CDR2 YYDKDF (reference sequence). V was trimmed by 0 bases and J by 5 bases, leaving 14 bases between them. CDR3 DNA: TGTGCCACCAGCAGAGATCTGGCAGGGGTGAACGAGCAGTACTTC. This sequence encodes CATSRDLAGVNEQYF.

This clone was counted only a few times. This chain joins TRBV5-1 and TRBJ1-5; possibly TRBD1 for D (6 bases). The CDR3 extends over 13 amino acids. Germline V lookup: CDR1 SGHRS, CDR2 YFSETQ. V lost 3 bases, J lost 6 bases, and 10 bases lay in between. The DNA for the CDR3 is TGCGCCAGCAGCTCTGGCAGGGGTCAGCCCCAGCATTTT. Its protein is CASSSGRGQPQHF.

V is TRBV25-1 and J is TRBJ2-3, with 7 bases matching TRBD1. The CDR3 has 15 amino acids. The trim removed 1 base at V and 2 bases at J, leaving 3 bases unmatched. The germline V gene has CDR1 MGHDK and CDR2 SYGVNS. In DNA, the CDR3 is TGTGCCAGCAGTGAATGGACAGGCCTCACAGATACGCAGTATTTT. It yields the protein CASSEWTGLTDTQYF.